Following are 10 T cell receptor beta chains from one sample sequenced in a study of CD8+CD57+ T cells in acquired aplastic anemia. Profiles of TCR beta VDJ and CDR3 were generated from a genomic DNA template. One entry per CDR3 protein, called by TCRdb with MiXCR from the reads. The table has roughly 58,000 distinct CDR3 sequences, about 50% seen once. The specimen sequenced was sorted CD4+, CD8+, or CD8+CD57+ T cells (not recorded which) from PBMCs. The receptor set was obtained from a human donor in good health, serving as a control.

The V gene is TRBV6-2 or TRBV6-3, the J gene TRBJ1-2; 7 bases are shared with TRBD1. The CDR3 contains 13 residues. From germline, CDR1 is MNHEY and CDR2 SVGEGT. J lost 7 bases, V lost 5 bases, and 7 bases had no gene match. The DNA for the CDR3 is TGTGCCAGCAGTCCGACAGGGTCTCCTGGCTACACCTTC. Translation gives CASSPTGSPGYTF.

V and J are TRBV20-1 and TRBJ2-1; the D gene is possibly TRBD2 (6 bases). V was shortened by 5 bases and J by 7 bases, with 21 bases between the two germline ends. The CDR3 has 15 amino acids. The germline V gene encodes CDR1 DFQATT and CDR2 SNEGSKA (reference sequence). The CDR3 is CSAGRSGGGRNEQFF. The DNA of the CDR3 is TGCAGTGCTGGCCGTAGCGGTGGCGGAAGAAATGAGCAGTTCTTC.

The table lists this clonotype with a count of one. The rearrangement uses TRBV9 and TRBJ2-1, with D hard to call. The length of the CDR3 is 12 residues. Germline V CDR1 and CDR2: SGDLS, YYNGEE. The V and J ends lost 1 base and 7 bases respectively, with 6 bases between them. For the CDR3, the DNA is TGTGCCAGCAGCGTAACTGGGAATGAGCAGTTCTTC. This codes for CASSVTGNEQFF.

The chain joins TRBV15 to TRBJ1-1, with a tentative D call TRBD1 (6 bases). The CDR3 extends over 14 amino acids. Trimming removed 4 bases from V and 0 bases from J, with 9 bases in between. Germline CDR1 is LNHNV and CDR2 is YYDKDF (reference sequence). The CDR3 loop reads CATSTGHLNTEAFF. CDR3 DNA sequence: TGTGCCACCAGCACGGGACATCTGAACACTGAAGCTTTCTTT.

The gene calls are TRBV20-1 and TRBJ2-7; 8 nucleotides agree with TRBD1. Germline V gives CDR1 DFQATT, CDR2 SNEGSKA (reference sequence). The V gene end was trimmed by 1 base and the J gene end by 4 bases; junction bases not matched to a gene: 3. The CDR3 covers 13 residues. This CDR3 is CSARGTGLYEQYF. CDR3 nucleotides: TGCAGTGCTAGAGGGACAGGGCTATACGAGCAGTACTTC.

This clonotype has a count of ten or more. The genes are TRBV5-5 and TRBJ1-4; TRBD1 agrees at 9 bases. Germline CDR1 and CDR2: SGHKS and YYEKEE (reference sequence). The junction had 7 bases not matched to a gene; V was cut back by 2 bases and J by 5 bases. The CDR3 length is 16 residues. The CDR3 loop reads CASSLHPGQGNEKLFF. In DNA, the CDR3 is TGTGCCAGCAGCTTACACCCGGGACAGGGAAATGAAAAACTGTTTTTT.

The V and J genes are TRBV25-1 and TRBJ1-6, with TRBD1 matching over 7 bases. CDR1 and CDR2 (germline): MGHDK, SYGVNS. This CDR3 has 14 amino acids. Trimming cost V 6 bases and J 7 bases; bases outside gene matches: 6. The CDR3 DNA reads TGTGCCAGCAGGACAGGGTCTAGAAATTCACCCCTCCACTTT. Its translation is CASRTGSRNSPLHF.

In its sample, this clonotype was seen many times. CDR3 nucleotide sequence: TGTGCCAGCAGCCAAGGGGCAGGGGTCAGCAATCAGCCCCAGCATTTT. Amino acid sequence: CASSQGAGVSNQPQHF. The J gene is TRBJ1-5, the V gene TRBV7-9; possible D gene TRBD1, 6 bases. Trimming took 5 bases from V and 1 from J, leaving 15 bases between them. The CDR3 is 16 amino acids. Germline assignment: CDR1 SEHNR and CDR2 FQNEAQ (reference sequence).

A single count supports this clonotype. V gene TRBV24-1 combines with J gene TRBJ1-5; 7 bases line up with TRBD1. Trimming cost V 6 bases and J 0 bases; bases outside gene matches: 10. This CDR3 spans 17 amino acids. In germline, CDR1 is KGHDR, CDR2 SFDVKD. CDR3 in amino acids: CATSPSTGLGSNQPQHF. In DNA form, the CDR3 reads TGTGCCACCAGTCCATCGACAGGGCTGGGTAGCAATCAGCCCCAGCATTTT.

The genes are TRBV15 and TRBJ2-1; 9 nucleotides line up with TRBD2. The V gene end was trimmed by 3 bases and the J gene end by 7 bases; junction bases not matched to a gene: 13. The CDR3 covers 17 residues. Germline loops: CDR1 LNHNV, CDR2 YYDKDF (reference sequence). The CDR3 is CATSSLVREGRGNEQFF. The CDR3 bases are TGTGCCACCAGCAGCTTAGTGCGGGAGGGGAGAGGGAATGAGCAGTTCTTC.